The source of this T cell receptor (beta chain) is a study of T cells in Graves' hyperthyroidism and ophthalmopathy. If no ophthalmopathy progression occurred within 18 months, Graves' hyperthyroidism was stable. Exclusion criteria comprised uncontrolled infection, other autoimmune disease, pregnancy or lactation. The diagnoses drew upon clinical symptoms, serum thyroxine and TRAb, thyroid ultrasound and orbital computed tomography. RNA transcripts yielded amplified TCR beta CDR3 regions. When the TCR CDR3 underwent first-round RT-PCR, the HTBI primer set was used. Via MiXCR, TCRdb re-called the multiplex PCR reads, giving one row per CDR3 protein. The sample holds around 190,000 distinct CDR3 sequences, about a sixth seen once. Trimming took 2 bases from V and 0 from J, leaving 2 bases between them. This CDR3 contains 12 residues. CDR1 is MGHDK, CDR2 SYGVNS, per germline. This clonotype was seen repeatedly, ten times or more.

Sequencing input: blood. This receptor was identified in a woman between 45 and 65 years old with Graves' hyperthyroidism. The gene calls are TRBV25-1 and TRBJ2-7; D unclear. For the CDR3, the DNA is TGTGCCAGCAGTGAAGGCTCCTACGAGCAGTACTTC. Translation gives CASSEGSYEQYF.